The 18 T cell receptor beta chains below come from one sample, sequenced in a study of cytomegalovirus exposure and HLA in healthy donors (dated by TCRdb to about 2017). Preparation of the library involved the immunoSEQ multiplex PCR assay. A mixture of 60 forward primers for TCR Vbeta segments and 13 reverse primers for TCR Jbeta segments was used in the multiplex PCR. Imported from immuneACCESS, the table was reduced by TCRdb to in-frame sequences with V and J called. These copies leave out some clones; in studies compared against another copy, an unresolved V gene accounts for under half, and the cause of the remainder is not known. The sample yields 100,000 to 150,000 clones; 73% were counted once. The ten largest clones capture around 4.8% of the sample. The sample consisted of PBMCs. These receptors were collected from a man aged 55 to 70 in good health and CMV-seropositive.

The V call is TRBV7-6, the J call TRBJ1-5; possible D gene TRBD1, 6 bases. Germline V gives CDR1 SGHVS, CDR2 FNYEAQ. The length of the CDR3 is 12 residues. Trimming took 4 bases from V and 7 from J, leaving 8 bases between them. In nucleotides, the CDR3 is TGTGCCAGCAGCTCACAGGGCCAGCCCCAGCATTTT. Translation gives CASSSQGQPQHF.

The chain combines TRBV11-2 with TRBJ2-1; unclear D gene. Looked up from germline, CDR1 is SGHAT and CDR2 is FQNNGV. The CDR3 extends over 13 amino acids. CDR3 amino acids: CAAAESSYNEQFF. CDR3 nucleotides: TGTGCGGCGGCGGAGAGCTCCTACAATGAGCAGTTCTTC.

The chain joins TRBV19 to TRBJ2-2, with D tentatively TRBD2 (6 bases). The V end was cut by 7 bases, the J end by 5 bases, with 14 bases between. Germline V gives CDR1 LNHDA, CDR2 SQIVND (reference sequence). CDR3 length: 14 amino acids. This CDR3 is CASTFWAGTGELFF. CDR3 nucleotide sequence: TGTGCCAGTACCTTTTGGGCGGGAACCGGGGAGCTGTTTTTT.

This clone appeared a few times. The CDR3 sequence: CSVEWSSSYNEQFF. CDR3 in DNA: TGCAGCGTTGAATGGTCCAGCTCCTACAATGAGCAGTTCTTC. The chain is built from TRBV29-1 and TRBJ2-1; D is undetermined. Germline V CDR1 and CDR2: SQVTM, ANQGSEA. The CDR3 is 14 residues long. V dropped 2 bases and J dropped 0 bases, with 8 bases sitting between them.

The CDR3 bases are TGTGCCAGCAGCCCTCCTACAGGGTTGGGGAACACTGAAGCTTTCTTT. Residues: CASSPPTGLGNTEAFF. This sequence joins TRBV7-8 and TRBJ1-1; tentatively, D is TRBD1 (6 bases). Germline CDR1 reads SGHVS; CDR2 reads FQNEAQ. This CDR3 region has 16 residues. V was pared by 5 bases and J by 1 base, with 17 bases between.

In its sample, this clone was seen a few times. J is TRBJ1-3 and V is TRBV18; 7 nucleotides align to TRBD1. The CDR3 is made up of 14 amino acids. The V segment lost 1 base and the J segment 8 bases; nucleotides outside the gene matches: 5. Germline V gene data show CDR1 as KGHSH and CDR2 as LQKENI. As DNA, the CDR3 is TGTGCCAGCTCACCACAGGGGGCAGGACACACCATATATTTT. The encoded protein is CASSPQGAGHTIYF.

This chain joins TRBV5-1 and TRBJ2-7; D is perhaps TRBD1 (7 bases). The CDR3 length is 14 residues. Germline CDR1 reads SGHRS; CDR2 reads YFSETQ. With 3 bases removed from V and 1 base from J, the gap between germline ends came to 11 bases. DNA of the CDR3: TGCGCCAGCAGCTCCCCAGGGGGGTCCTACGAGCAGTACTTC. Residues: CASSSPGGSYEQYF.

The CDR3 loop reads CASRPLGVRTRDTQYF. The CDR3 DNA is TGTGCCAGCAGACCACTCGGGGTACGCACACGAGATACGCAGTATTTT. This chain uses TRBV27 with TRBJ2-3; D is perhaps TRBD2 (5 bases). The V end lost 6 bases, the J end lost 5 bases, and 21 bases lay between the germline ends. The CDR3 is 16 residues long. CDR1 and CDR2 (germline): MNHEY, SMNVEV (reference sequence).

The rearrangement links TRBV6-1 to TRBJ1-5; D gene ambiguous. The germline V and J ends were trimmed by 5 bases and 2 bases, with 13 bases remaining between them. This CDR3 is built from 15 residues. Germline CDR1 reads MNHNS; CDR2 reads SASEGT. Here the CDR3 reads CASSREVVGNQPQHF. The CDR3 nucleotides read TGTGCCAGCAGTAGAGAGGTGGTAGGCAATCAGCCCCAGCATTTT.

The V and J genes are TRBV5-4 and TRBJ1-2, with a possible D match to TRBD1 (5 bases). The CDR3 is 14 amino acids. Germline values: CDR1 SGHNT, CDR2 YYREEE (reference sequence). With 4 bases removed from V and 5 bases from J, the gap between germline ends came to 15 bases. The CDR3 spells CASSLGGIGYGYTF. The CDR3 bases are TGTGCCAGCAGCCTCGGGGGAATTGGGTATGGCTACACCTTC.

The rearrangement uses TRBV7-9 and TRBJ2-1, with TRBD1 identical over 7 bases. V was clipped by 4 bases and J by 8 bases; unmatched bases: 14. Germline V gives CDR1 SEHNR, CDR2 FQNEAQ (reference sequence). The CDR3 runs to 16 residues. Written as DNA, the CDR3 is TGTGCCAGCAGCTCCCCCGGGACAGACTCCGAGGATGAGCAGTTCTTC. This gives the protein CASSSPGTDSEDEQFF.

This CDR3 reads CASSGYTEGGANVLTF. The DNA for the CDR3 is TGTGCCAGCAGCGGGTACACAGAGGGTGGGGCCAACGTCCTGACTTTC. This chain connects TRBV4-2 to TRBJ2-6; a weak D match, TRBD2 (5 bases). The CDR3 extends over 16 amino acids. Per germline, CDR1 LGHNA and CDR2 YNFKEQ. V shed 5 bases and J shed 3 bases, with 14 bases lying between them.

The chain has TRBV15 and TRBJ2-5, with 7 bases lining up with TRBD1. CDR1 and CDR2 (germline): LNHNV, YYDKDF (reference sequence). There are 13 residues in the CDR3. Trimming removed 0 bases from V and 7 bases from J; junction bases left unmatched: 2. CDR3 bases: TGTGCCACCAGCAGAGACCGACAGGGGACCCAGTACTTC. This sequence encodes CATSRDRQGTQYF.

V gene TRBV2 combines with J gene TRBJ2-7; maybe TRBD1 (6 bases). The CDR3 loop spans 15 amino acids. CDR1 is SNHLY and CDR2 is FYNNEI in the germline V gene. V lost 7 bases to trimming and J lost 0 bases, with 16 bases between them. The CDR3 nucleotides read TGTGCCAGCAATGTCGACAGGTCCAGCTCCTACGAGCAGTACTTC. This encodes CASNVDRSSSYEQYF.

J is TRBJ1-1 and V is TRBV11-2; D uncertain. The germline V gene encodes CDR1 SGHAT and CDR2 FQNNGV. With 1 base removed from V and 5 bases from J, the gap between germline ends came to 5 bases. This CDR3 has 12 residues. The CDR3 DNA is TGTGCCAGCAGCTTAGTAGTAACTGAAGCTTTCTTT. This translates into CASSLVVTEAFF.

The sample holds a few counts of this clone. The rearrangement links TRBV11-2 to TRBJ2-5; D is uncertain. CDR1 and CDR2 from the germline V gene are SGHAT and FQNNGV. Trimming cost V 1 base and J 4 bases, with 4 bases left between them. CDR3 length: 12 amino acids. CDR3 loop: CASSLVVETQYF. CDR3 nucleotide sequence: TGTGCCAGCAGCTTAGTCGTAGAGACCCAGTACTTC.

This sequence joins TRBV28 and TRBJ1-6, with TRBD1 matching 8 bases. Germline trimming cut 6 bases from V and 0 bases from J; bases unmatched to any gene: 4. Germline assignment: CDR1 MDHEN and CDR2 SYDVKM. The CDR3 is 16 residues long. The CDR3 nucleotides read TGTGCCAGCAGGGGGACAGGACTCTCCTATAATTCACCCCTCCACTTT. Amino acids: CASRGTGLSYNSPLHF.

Points on this clone: At one end the junction does not follow the germline gene, possibly because of a read error. The chain links TRBV7-7 to TRBJ2-3, with 14 positions matching TRBD2. Germline CDR1 is SSHAT and CDR2 is FNYEAQ (reference sequence). CDR3 length equals 19 residues. The CDR3 is CASSYGLAGGSGVPDTQYF. CDR3 coding DNA: TGTGCTAGCAGCTACGGACTAGCGGGGGGTAGTGGTGTACCAGATACGCAGTATTTT. Filled out from reference TRBV7-7 and TRBJ2-3, the complete variable domain reads GAGVSQSPRYKVTKRGQDVTLRCDPISSHATLYWYQQALGQGPEFLTYFNYEAQPDKSGLPSDRFSAERPEGSISTLTIQRTEQRDSAMYRCASSYGLAGGSGVPDTQYFGPGTRLTVL.